This TCR beta chain came from a study of shared clonotypes between healthy human individuals. Germline V CDR1 and CDR2: SGHTA, FQGNSA. The V and J ends lost 2 bases and 1 base respectively, with 15 bases between them. CDR3 length equals 17 residues. CD45RO negativity and positive selection for CCR7 defined naive CD8 cells, a population that excluded terminally differentiated effector memory CD45RA+ cells. Here immunoSEQ multiplex PCR was the method, and the copy in TCRdb shows in-frame clones only, minus some. The data hold roughly 850,000 clones, with roughly 96% observed a single time. The V gene is TRBV7-2, the J gene TRBJ1-3; D remains ambiguous. Specimen: naive CD8+ T cells sorted from blood. This TCR derives from a man younger than 45 in good health. Here the CDR3 reads CASSLLATVTSGNTIYF. In DNA, the CDR3 is TGTGCCAGCAGCTTATTAGCGACGGTAACTTCTGGAAACACCATATATTTT.